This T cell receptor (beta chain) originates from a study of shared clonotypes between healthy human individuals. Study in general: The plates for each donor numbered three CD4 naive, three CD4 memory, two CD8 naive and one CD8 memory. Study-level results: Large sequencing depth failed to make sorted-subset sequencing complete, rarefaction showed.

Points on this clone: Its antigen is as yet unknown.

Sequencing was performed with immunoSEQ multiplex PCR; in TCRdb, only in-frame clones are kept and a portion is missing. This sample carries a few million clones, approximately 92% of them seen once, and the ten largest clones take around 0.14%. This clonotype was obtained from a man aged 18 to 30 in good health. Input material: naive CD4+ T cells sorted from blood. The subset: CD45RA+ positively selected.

Written as DNA, the CDR3 is TGTGCCAGCAGCTTAGAGGCTAGCGGAGAAAACATTCAGTACTTC. Its protein is CASSLEASGENIQYF. This rearrangement joins TRBV7-9 to TRBJ2-4; 7 bases match TRBD2. The CDR3 is 15 residues long. Germline V lookup: CDR1 SEHNR, CDR2 FQNEAQ (reference sequence). V trimming: 1 base; J trimming: 5 bases; junction bases outside the gene matches: 5.